The source of this T cell receptor (beta chain) is a study of blood T cell repertoires in COVID-19. Study-wide context: The United States, Italy and Spain were the sources of the acute and convalescent COVID-19 samples. PBMCs, B-cell-depleted T cells, or T cells were the source of the cDNA or gDNA that made up the material.

The CDR3 loop spans 16 amino acids. V was clipped by 2 bases and J by 8 bases; unmatched bases: 12. The germline V gene has CDR1 MNHEY and CDR2 SVGAGI. In the study's own analysis: Reference gene primer amplification in the assay estimated nucleated cell counts. This table comes from immunoSEQ multiplex PCR, and its TCRdb copy is limited to in-frame clones, with some not included. That table is the source of V, J and clone size, and D and trimming were worked out from the DNA. The top ten clones hold 9.5% to 15% of a sample with about 100,000 clones, over 75% of them seen once. The clonotype originates from a human donor in a cohort sampled during active COVID-19. This rearrangement joins TRBV6-5 to TRBJ1-2; TRBD1 matches 9 bases. The sequenced material came from peripheral blood. Here the CDR3 DNA reads TGTGCCAGCAGTTACAAATCTTCCGGGACAGGGTACGGCTACACCTTC. Its protein is CASSYKSSGTGYGYTF.